Here is one TCR beta chain with its context. Its antigen is undetermined. The CDR3 is made up of 13 amino acids. The V gene lost 1 base and the J gene lost 6 bases, with 10 bases spanning the gap. CDR1 is MDHEN and CDR2 is SYDVKM in the germline V gene. The data were taken from a study of cytomegalovirus exposure and HLA in healthy donors. Study-wide results and caveats: Confirmation in vitro established that a few CMV-associated chains were specific for CMV antigens. Diagnosis of cytomegalovirus status made by the classifier reportedly showed high specificity and sensitivity. The study listed approximately 160 cytomegalovirus-associated TCR beta chains.

Method: immunoSEQ multiplex PCR; TCRdb's copy keeps in-frame clones and lacks some. The table lists 250,000 to 400,000 clones, 88% of them singletons, with about 0.96% in the top ten. This TCR was sampled from a young man in good health and CMV-seronegative. The chain has TRBV28 and TRBJ2-7; no firm D call. The specimen sequenced was PBMCs. The CDR3 DNA reads as TGTGCCAGCAGTTTATCTCCCCCGTTCGAGCAGTACTTC. It specifies CASSLSPPFEQYF.